This T cell receptor (beta chain) was observed in a study of blood T cell repertoires in COVID-19. In assigning cohorts, the study relied on participant-reported clinical history. Germline CDR1 KGHSH, CDR2 LQKENI. The CDR3 covers 14 residues. Trimming at V came to 4 bases and at J to 10 bases, leaving 5 bases not matched to a gene. This clone was found once. Generated by immunoSEQ multiplex PCR, the TCRdb table keeps only in-frame clones and is missing some. The table records 210,000 or so clones, approximately 81% of them present only once. Sample: PBMCs or T cells enriched from blood (not recorded which). This chain connects TRBV18 to TRBJ1-6; the match to TRBD1 covers 9 bases. This TCR derives from a woman in her fifties or sixties with acute COVID-19. The CDR3 DNA reads TGTGCCAGCTCACGGGACAGGGAGGGATCACCCCTCCACTTT. Its translation is CASSRDREGSPLHF.